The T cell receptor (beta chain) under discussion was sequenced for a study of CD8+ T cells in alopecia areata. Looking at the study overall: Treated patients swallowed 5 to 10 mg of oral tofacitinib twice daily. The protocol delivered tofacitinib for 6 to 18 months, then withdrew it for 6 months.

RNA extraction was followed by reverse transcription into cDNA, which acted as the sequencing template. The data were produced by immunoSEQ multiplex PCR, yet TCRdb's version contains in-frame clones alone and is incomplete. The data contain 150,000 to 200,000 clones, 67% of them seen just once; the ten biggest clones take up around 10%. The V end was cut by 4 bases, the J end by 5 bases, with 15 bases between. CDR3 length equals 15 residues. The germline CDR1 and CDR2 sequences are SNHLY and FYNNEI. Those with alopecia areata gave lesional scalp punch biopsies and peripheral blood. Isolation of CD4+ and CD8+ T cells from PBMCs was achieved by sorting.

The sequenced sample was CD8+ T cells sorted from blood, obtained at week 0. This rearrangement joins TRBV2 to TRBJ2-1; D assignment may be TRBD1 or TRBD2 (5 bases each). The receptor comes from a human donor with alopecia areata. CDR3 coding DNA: TGTGCCAGCAGTGGCAGGGCGAGGAGGAACAATGAGCAGTTCTTC. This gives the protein CASSGRARRNNEQFF.